Below are 25 T cell receptor beta chains sequenced from a single sample in a study of blood T cell repertoires in COVID-19 (dated by TCRdb to the early 2020s). The library was generated by the immunoSEQ multiplex PCR assay. In TCRdb, the immuneACCESS table is reduced to in-frame sequences with V and J assigned. These tables do not hold every clone; where another copy was compared, an unresolved V gene accounts for under half, and the others remain unexplained. The sample table lists nearly 350,000 clones, about four fifths of them with a count of one. The ten largest clones capture approximately 3.1% of the sample. Sequenced: peripheral blood. Every receptor here comes from a man between 25 and 39 years old with active or convalescent COVID-19.

The V call is TRBV19, the J call TRBJ1-1; perhaps TRBD1 as D (6 bases). V dropped 7 bases and J dropped 5 bases, with 17 bases sitting between them. This CDR3 contains 14 residues. CDR1 is LNHDA, CDR2 SQIVND, per germline (reference sequence). CDR3 bases: TGTGCCAGTAATCCTCAGGGGTTGGGAACTGAAGCTTTCTTT. It translates to CASNPQGLGTEAFF.

This clone was detected a few times. The chain carries TRBV10-3 and TRBJ2-2; D may be TRBD2 (6 bases). This CDR3 region has 15 residues. Between the trimmed V and J ends, which lost 4 bases and 4 bases, there was a span of 13 bases. CDR1 is ENHRY, CDR2 SYGVKD, per germline. CDR3 nucleotides: TGTGCCATCAGTGCGCGGGACGGATCCACCGGGGAGCTGTTTTTT. This sequence encodes CAISARDGSTGELFF.

The V and J genes are TRBV7-9 and TRBJ1-6; 8 bases match TRBD1. The J segment lost 4 bases and the V segment lost 4 bases, leaving 6 bases of the junction unmatched. Germline CDR1 is SEHNR and CDR2 is FQNEAQ (reference sequence). This CDR3 comprises 16 residues. The DNA for the CDR3 is TGTGCCAGCAGCTCGTCCGGGACAGGTTATAATTCACCCCTCCACTTT. As protein: CASSSSGTGYNSPLHF. Based on the CDR3 plus reference TRBV7-9 and TRBJ1-6, the full variable domain is DTGVSQNPRHKITKRGQNVTFRCDPISEHNRLYWYRQTLGQGPEFLTYFQNEAQLEKSRLLSDRFSAERPKGSFSTLEIQRTEQGDSAMYLCASSSSGTGYNSPLHFGNGTRLTVT.

This clone appeared a few times. The CDR3 region has the DNA TGTGCCACTTCGACAGGGGCGGGCGAACAGCCCCAGCATTTT. Encoded protein: CATSTGAGEQPQHF. The chain carries TRBV19 and TRBJ1-5; the match to TRBD1 covers 8 bases. The CDR3 is 14 residues long. V shed 10 bases, J shed 7 bases, and the junction held 12 bases outside the gene matches. Germline values: CDR1 LNHDA, CDR2 SQIVND (reference sequence).

This clone was found a few times. This chain uses TRBV2 with TRBJ1-1, with 11 bases aligning to TRBD1. Germline V CDR1 and CDR2: SNHLY, FYNNEI. Trimming removed 9 bases from V and 4 bases from J; junction bases left unmatched: 16. The length of the CDR3 is 17 residues. Here the CDR3 reads CARAAPGQGVPSTEAFF. CDR3 in DNA: TGTGCCAGAGCTGCTCCGGGACAGGGGGTACCCAGCACTGAAGCTTTCTTT.

The genes are TRBV12-3 or TRBV12-4 and TRBJ1-2; possible D gene TRBD1, 6 bases. CDR3 size: 13 residues. With 3 bases removed from V and 3 bases from J, the gap between germline ends came to 8 bases. CDR3 region: CASSFTGHYGYTF. In nucleotides, the CDR3 is TGTGCCAGCAGTTTTACAGGGCACTATGGCTACACCTTC.

This chain links TRBV27 with TRBJ2-7; 10 bases are a match to TRBD2. V lost 5 bases and J lost 0; bases outside the gene matches: 7. The CDR3 runs 16 residues. Per the germline V gene, CDR1 is MNHEY and CDR2 is SMNVEV (reference sequence). CDR3 protein: CASSLRGLATSYEQYF. For the CDR3, the DNA is TGTGCCAGCAGTCTAAGGGGACTAGCGACCTCCTACGAGCAGTACTTC.

The CDR3 reads CASRTTGGTDTQYF. The DNA for the CDR3 is TGTGCCAGCAGGACGACAGGGGGAACAGATACGCAGTATTTT. The chain recombines TRBV5-8 with TRBJ2-3, with TRBD1 identical over 9 bases. Trimming took 5 bases from V and 3 from J; bases not matched to a gene: 4. The CDR3 length is 14 residues. Germline CDR1 reads SGHTS; CDR2 reads YDEGEE.

This chain connects TRBV7-2 to TRBJ2-3; D ambiguous. CDR1 SGHTA and CDR2 FQGNSA come from the germline V gene. Trimming removed 0 bases from V and 4 bases from J, with 8 bases in between. This CDR3 is 14 amino acids long. The DNA of the CDR3 is TGTGCCAGCAGCTTAGCGAGTCGGGCAGATACGCAGTATTTT. Protein sequence: CASSLASRADTQYF.

The rearrangement links TRBV12-3 or TRBV12-4 to TRBJ2-1; TRBD1 is a possible D gene (5 bases). The CDR3 spans 12 residues. Between the trimmed V and J ends, which lost 4 bases and 8 bases, there was a span of 9 bases. CDR3 loop: CASSSTGHEQFF. The CDR3, as DNA: TGTGCCAGCAGTTCTACAGGTCATGAGCAGTTCTTC.

The chain is built from TRBV5-4 and TRBJ1-2; 7 positions match TRBD1. The V and J ends lost 4 bases and 6 bases, in that order; junction bases with no gene match: 12. Germline V gene lookup returns CDR1 SGHNT and CDR2 YYREEE (reference sequence). The CDR3 length is 15 residues. The CDR3 sequence is CASSLLTGVGNGYTF. In DNA, the CDR3 is TGTGCCAGCAGCCTGCTCACAGGGGTCGGGAATGGCTACACCTTC. Together with reference TRBV5-4 and TRBJ1-2, the CDR3 gives the full variable domain: ETGVTQSPTHLIKTRGQQVTLRCSSQSGHNTVSWYQQALGQGPQFIFQYYREEENGRGNFPPRFSGLQFPNYSSELNVNALELDDSALYLCASSLLTGVGNGYTFGSGTRLTVV.

This chain uses TRBV5-6 with TRBJ2-7, with D possibly being TRBD2 (5 bases). The CDR3 loop spans 14 amino acids. Trimming shortened V by 3 bases and J by 2 bases, and 12 bases separated the two germline ends. Germline V CDR1 and CDR2: SGHDT, YYEEEE. The CDR3: CASSSGPEAYEQYF. In nucleotides, the CDR3 is TGTGCCAGCAGCTCCGGGCCGGAGGCCTACGAGCAGTACTTC.

V usage is TRBV7-8 and J usage is TRBJ1-5; weak D call: TRBD1 (6 bases). The CDR3 covers 13 residues. From germline, CDR1 is SGHVS and CDR2 FQNEAQ. V lost 6 bases to trimming and J lost 3 bases, with 9 bases between them. CDR3 region: CASRTGFNQPQHF. The DNA of the CDR3 is TGTGCCAGCAGGACAGGTTTCAATCAGCCCCAGCATTTT.

J is TRBJ2-1 and V is TRBV7-3, with 9 nucleotides matching TRBD1. The J segment lost 6 bases and the V segment lost 4 bases, leaving 1 base of the junction unmatched. The CDR3 runs 13 residues. Germline CDR1 reads SGHTA; CDR2 reads FQGTGA. Here the CDR3 reads CASSSGQGNEQFF. The CDR3 DNA follows: TGTGCCAGCAGCTCGGGACAGGGCAATGAGCAGTTCTTC.

This chain joins TRBV11-1 and TRBJ1-2; D perhaps matches TRBD1 (5 bases). Trimming removed 5 bases at V and 5 bases at J, with 18 bases between. Germline CDR1 is SGHAT and CDR2 is FQDESV (reference sequence). CDR3 size: 15 residues. CDR3 protein: CASSPADSNQYGYTF. The CDR3, as DNA: TGTGCCAGCAGCCCAGCCGACAGTAACCAATATGGCTACACCTTC. The full variable domain, its missing parts supplied by reference TRBV11-1 and TRBJ1-2, is EAEVAQSPRYKITEKSQAVAFWCDPISGHATLYWYRQILGQGPELLVQFQDESVVDDSQLPKDRFSAERLKGVDSTLKIQPAELGDSAMYLCASSPADSNQYGYTFGSGTRLTVV.

The chain uses TRBV24-1 and TRBJ2-2; 9 positions agree with TRBD1. The CDR3 consists of 15 residues. Germline V lookup: CDR1 KGHDR, CDR2 SFDVKD. V lost 4 bases to trimming and J lost 7 bases; unmatched junction nucleotides: 6. This CDR3 reads CATSDSGTGIGELFF. The CDR3 DNA reads TGTGCCACCAGTGACTCCGGGACAGGGATCGGGGAGCTGTTTTTT.

This chain connects TRBV29-1 to TRBJ2-2; D not resolved. Trimming stripped 4 bases from V and 4 bases from J, with 10 bases between. Looked up from germline, CDR1 is SQVTM and CDR2 is ANQGSEA. The CDR3 length is 13 residues. CDR3 in DNA: TGCAGCGTTGGAACAGTTTTCACCGGGGAGCTGTTTTTT. This sequence encodes CSVGTVFTGELFF.

The V call is TRBV5-1, the J call TRBJ2-7, with a possible D match to TRBD2 (5 bases). With 2 bases removed from V and 5 bases from J, the gap between germline ends came to 11 bases. Germline CDR1 is SGHRS and CDR2 is YFSETQ. The CDR3 length is 13 residues. The CDR3 spells CASSFGERDEQYF. Here the CDR3 DNA reads TGCGCCAGCAGCTTCGGGGAGAGGGACGAGCAGTACTTC.

This clone was recorded once. The V and J genes are TRBV7-9 and TRBJ2-7, with a weak D call TRBD2 (7 bases). Trimming took off 5 bases at V and 3 bases at J, with 17 bases between the two ends. The CDR3 has 15 amino acids. CDR1 SEHNR and CDR2 FQNEAQ come from the germline V gene (reference sequence). The CDR3 reads CASSLGGEGDYEQYF. DNA of the CDR3: TGTGCCAGCAGCCTCGGAGGGGAGGGGGACTACGAGCAGTACTTC.

The rearrangement uses TRBV6-2 or TRBV6-3 and TRBJ2-1; no firm D call. Germline values: CDR1 MNHEY, CDR2 SVGEGT. The CDR3 runs to 11 residues. V dropped 2 bases and J dropped 7 bases, with 3 bases sitting between them. The DNA for the CDR3 is TGTGCCAGCAGTTACCGGAATGAGCAGTTCTTC. Its protein is CASSYRNEQFF.

This chain joins TRBV20-1 and TRBJ2-3, with no clear D. The CDR3 consists of 11 residues. Germline V gene lookup returns CDR1 DFQATT and CDR2 SNEGSKA (reference sequence). Trimming took off 5 bases at V and 2 bases at J, with 5 bases between the two ends. The CDR3 coding sequence is TGCAGTGCTCGACACACAGATACGCAGTATTTT. As protein: CSARHTDTQYF.

This chain joins TRBV9 and TRBJ2-1; 8 positions agree with TRBD2. This CDR3 comprises 15 residues. The junction had 1 base not matched to a gene; V was cut back by 2 bases and J by 0 bases. Germline V gives CDR1 SGDLS, CDR2 YYNGEE. The chain's CDR3 is CASSVGRASYNEQFF. In nucleotides, the CDR3 is TGTGCCAGCAGCGTCGGGAGGGCCTCCTACAATGAGCAGTTCTTC.

The rearrangement links TRBV9 to TRBJ1-2, with 7 bases that match TRBD1. This CDR3 contains 20 residues. V dropped 6 bases and J dropped 5; count of bases not matched to a gene: 28. The germline gives CDR1 SGDLS, CDR2 YYNGEE. CDR3 in amino acids: CASTPGGWTRENRLGYGYTF. CDR3 nucleotide sequence: TGTGCCAGCACCCCAGGGGGGTGGACCAGAGAAAACAGGTTAGGGTATGGCTACACCTTC.

This clone was counted once. The rearrangement links TRBV5-1 to TRBJ2-5; D is perhaps TRBD1 (5 bases). Germline CDR1 is SGHRS and CDR2 is YFSETQ. V was cut by 4 bases and J by 0 bases, with 16 bases left in between. There are 16 residues in the CDR3. CDR3 DNA: TGCGCCAGCAGCGTTGGACACGGATCGTACCAAGAGACCCAGTACTTC. Its translation: CASSVGHGSYQETQYF.

V usage is TRBV4-3 and J usage is TRBJ1-1; a possible D gene is TRBD1 (5 bases). Germline CDR1 and CDR2: LGHNA and YSLEER. This CDR3 region has 17 residues. V shed 3 bases and J shed 1 base, with 18 bases lying between them. The CDR3 loop is CASSQGAGVGPNTEAFF. The CDR3 DNA sequence: TGCGCCAGCAGCCAGGGCGCGGGGGTGGGGCCGAACACTGAAGCTTTCTTT.